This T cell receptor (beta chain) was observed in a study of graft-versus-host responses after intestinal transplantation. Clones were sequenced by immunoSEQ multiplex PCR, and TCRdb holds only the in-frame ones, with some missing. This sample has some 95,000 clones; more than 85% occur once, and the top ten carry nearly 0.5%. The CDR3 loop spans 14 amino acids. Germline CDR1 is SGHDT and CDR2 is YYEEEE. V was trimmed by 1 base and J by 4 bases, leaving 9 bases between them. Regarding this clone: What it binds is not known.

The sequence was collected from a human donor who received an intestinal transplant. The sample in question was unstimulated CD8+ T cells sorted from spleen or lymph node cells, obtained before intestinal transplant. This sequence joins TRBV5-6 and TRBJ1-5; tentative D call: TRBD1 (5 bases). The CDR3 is CASSLSGANQPQHF. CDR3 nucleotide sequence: TGTGCCAGCAGCTTGTCTGGGGCTAATCAGCCCCAGCATTTT.